Listed below are T cell receptor beta chains from one sample, sequenced in a study of cytomegalovirus exposure and HLA in healthy donors. TCRdb's table, derived via immunoSEQ multiplex PCR, lists solely in-frame clones and lacks some. This repertoire shows some 160,000 clones, around 79% found once; its top ten account for about 1.7%. The sequenced sample consisted of PBMCs. The receptors derive from a woman aged 25 to 39 in good health and CMV-seronegative. Both conserved end residues are part of each CDR3. The D gene is left open where the match is weak. The size entry is marked missing in some rows and otherwise reads once, few, many or a size class.

NA TRBJ2-7 TRBV6-1 NA CASSETVTYEQYF TGTGCCAGCAGTGAAACGGTAACCTACGAGCAGTACTTC
TRBD2 TRBJ2-2 TRBV10-2 NA CASIGLANTGELFF TGCGCCAGCATTGGACTAGCGAACACCGGGGAGCTGTTTTTT
NA TRBJ2-7 TRBV9 NA CASSPRRITYEQYF TGTGCCAGCAGCCCTCGCAGGATAACCTACGAGCAGTACTTC
NA TRBJ1-3 TRBV7-8 once CASSRGGRSSGNTIYF TGTGCCAGCAGCCGGGGGGGGCGGTCCTCTGGAAACACCATATATTTT
TRBD1 TRBJ2-7 TRBV11-3 many CASSPTPGQGHNEQYF TGTGCCAGCAGCCCAACTCCGGGACAGGGTCACAACGAGCAGTACTTC
NA TRBJ1-1 TRBV29-1 once CSALNTEAFF TGCAGCGCATTGAACACTGAAGCTTTCTTT
NA TRBJ2-1 TRBV6-5 NA CASRESSYNEQFF TGTGCCAGCAGAGAGAGCTCCTACAATGAGCAGTTCTTC
TRBD2 TRBJ2-1 TRBV10-2 NA CASSEMGRGGWFF TGCGCCAGCAGTGAGATGGGGAGGGGAGGTTGGTTCTTC
TRBD1 TRBJ1-5 TRBV6-1 NA CASSGGTGGYSNQPQHF TGTGCCAGCAGTGGAGGGACAGGGGGATATAGCAATCAGCCCCAGCATTTT
TRBD1 TRBJ1-6 TRBV9 NA CASKDSLQGDSPLHF TGTGCCAGCAAGGACTCGTTGCAGGGGGATTCACCCCTCCACTTT
TRBD1 TRBJ1-1 TRBV7-9 few CASSLETGTGFF TGTGCCAGCAGCTTAGAGACAGGGACAGGTTTCTTT
NA TRBJ1-1 TRBV5-1 NA CASSLVGEGTEAFF TGCGCCAGCAGCTTGGTAGGGGAGGGGACTGAAGCTTTCTTT
TRBD1 TRBJ2-7 TRBV6-5 few CASSNDRGGYEQYF TGTGCCAGCAGTAATGACAGGGGAGGCTACGAGCAGTACTTC
NA TRBJ2-3 TRBV18 NA CASSPVNANTDTQYF TGTGCCAGCTCACCAGTTAATGCGAACACAGATACGCAGTATTTT
TRBD1 TRBJ2-7 TRBV18 NA CASSAGTGGFEQYF TGTGCCAGCTCAGCCGGGACAGGGGGCTTCGAGCAGTACTTC
TRBD1 TRBJ1-6 TRBV9 NA CASSPRQGLNSPLHF TGTGCCAGCAGCCCCCGACAGGGACTTAATTCACCCCTCCACTTT
NA TRBJ1-2 TRBV27 few CASSLSGLPGGYTF TGTGCCAGCAGTTTGTCGGGACTTCCAGGTGGCTACACCTTC
NA TRBJ1-2 TRBV7-6 NA CASSPTGPANYGYTF TGTGCCAGCTCCCCGACAGGACCAGCTAACTATGGCTACACCTTC
NA TRBJ2-7 TRBV11-2 NA CASSPSSYEQYF TGTGCCAGCAGCCCCTCCTCCTACGAGCAGTACTTC
NA TRBJ1-3 TRBV30 NA CAWSSSLGDTIYF TGTGCCTGGAGTTCATCATTAGGGGACACCATATATTTT
NA TRBJ1-3 TRBV7-2 few CASSLTIQGASSGNTIYF TGTGCCAGCAGCTTAACCATACAAGGGGCGAGCTCTGGAAACACCATATATTTT
NA TRBJ1-2 TRBV6-6 NA CASRPYDSLYGYTF TGTGCCAGTCGTCCTTATGACAGCCTCTATGGCTACACCTTC
NA TRBJ1-6 TRBV10-2 NA CASRGGGNSPLHF TGCGCCAGCAGGGGAGGGGGTAATTCACCCCTCCACTTT
TRBD2 TRBJ2-7 TRBV18 once CASSPPSGNYEQYF TGTGCCAGCTCACCACCTAGCGGGAACTACGAGCAGTACTTC
NA TRBJ2-5 TRBV2 once CASSAGTPGLETQYF TGTGCCAGCAGTGCTGGGACTCCAGGGTTGGAGACCCAGTACTTC
TRBD2 TRBJ2-1 TRBV5-1 NA CASSWTSGGASEQFF TGCGCCAGCAGCTGGACTAGCGGGGGGGCCAGTGAGCAGTTCTTC
NA TRBJ1-6 TRBV28 NA CASRLGREGVNNSPLHF TGTGCCAGCAGGCTTGGCCGAGAGGGGGTCAATAATTCACCCCTCCACTTT
TRBD1 TRBJ2-3 TRBV2 NA CASSGGTGGSTDTQYF TGTGCCAGCAGCGGCGGGACAGGGGGAAGCACAGATACGCAGTATTTT
TRBD2 TRBJ2-2 TRBV6-1 NA CASSERTSGGTNTGELFF TGTGCCAGCAGTGAAAGGACTAGCGGGGGCACGAACACCGGGGAGCTGTTTTTT
TRBD1 TRBJ1-1 TRBV10-2 NA CASSDSGQGARTEAFF TGCGCCAGCAGTGATAGTGGACAGGGGGCGCGTACTGAAGCTTTCTTT
TRBD2 TRBJ2-1 TRBV5-1 NA CASSHGLAGGDEQFF TGCGCCAGCAGCCACGGACTAGCGGGGGGCGATGAGCAGTTCTTC
NA TRBJ1-1 TRBV7-3 once CASSLMAGNTEAFF TGTGCCAGCAGCTTAATGGCAGGGAACACTGAAGCTTTCTTT
TRBD1 TRBJ1-2 TRBV11-2 NA CASSSPRQGPLSYTF TGTGCCAGCAGCTCCCCTCGACAGGGTCCATTAAGCTACACCTTC
NA TRBJ2-1 TRBV7-3 few CASRGSFKKPTEQFF TGTGCCAGCAGGGGTAGCTTCAAAAAACCGACTGAGCAGTTCTTC
TRBD1 TRBJ1-2 TRBV29-1 once CSVVGQGGNYGYTF TGCAGCGTCGTGGGACAGGGAGGGAACTATGGCTACACCTTC
NA TRBJ1-1 TRBV6-6 NA CASISAGGKTTEAFF TGTGCCAGCATTTCCGCGGGGGGGAAGACGACTGAAGCTTTCTTT
TRBD2 TRBJ2-2 TRBV7-8 NA CASSPRLPGRAGELFF TGTGCCAGCAGCCCCCGGCTCCCAGGGAGGGCCGGGGAGCTGTTTTTT
NA TRBJ1-1 TRBV7-3 NA CASSHIAAGPEENTEAFF TGTGCCAGCAGCCACATCGCGGCCGGCCCGGAGGAGAACACTGAAGCTTTCTTT
NA TRBJ1-3 TRBV30 NA CAWSNLGTLGNTIYF TGTGCCTGGAGTAACCTCGGGACTCTAGGAAACACCATATATTTT
TRBD1 TRBJ2-7 TRBV6-5 NA CASRSDRDSYEQYF TGTGCCAGCCGGTCGGACAGGGACTCCTACGAGCAGTACTTC
NA TRBJ1-1 TRBV6-1 NA CATLTGGTEAFF TGTGCCACCCTGACAGGCGGGACTGAAGCTTTCTTT
NA TRBJ1-2 TRBV25-1 NA CASSEYSISGEGYTF TGTGCCAGCAGTGAATATTCGATTAGCGGGGAGGGCTACACCTTC
NA TRBJ2-7 TRBV7-6 medium-sized CASSFAATNGYEQYF TGTGCCAGCAGCTTTGCCGCGACTAATGGCTACGAGCAGTACTTC
NA TRBJ2-5 TRBV9 few CASSVGLAQETQYF TGTGCCAGCAGCGTAGGCCTAGCACAAGAGACCCAGTACTTC
TRBD1 TRBJ1-1 TRBV27 few CASSKNRGPDTEAFF TGTGCCAGCAGTAAGAACAGGGGGCCTGACACTGAAGCTTTCTTT